The rows below give T cell receptor beta chains drawn from one sample of a study of T cells in Graves' hyperthyroidism and ophthalmopathy. MiXCR, run by TCRdb on the multiplex PCR reads, gives a single entry per CDR3 protein. The sample gives more than 75,000 distinct CDR3 sequences, 51% of which show up once; around 29% is in the top ten. Sample: blood. These receptors came from a woman between 40 and 50 years old with Graves' hyperthyroidism. CDR3s include the opening cysteine and the closing phenylalanine or tryptophan. Each record gives: D gene, clone size, J gene, V gene, CDR3 DNA, CDR3 protein. A D gene is named only where the DNA matches it firmly. Clone size is stated in some rows and not others, as once, few, many or a class when expanded.

TRBD2	few	TRBJ2-3	TRBV7-8	TGTGCCAGCAGCTTAAGGGTAGCGGGAGAGGTAGATACGCAGTATTTT	CASSLRVAGEVDTQYF
-	-	TRBJ2-2	TRBV12-3/TRBV12-4	TGTGCCAGCAGATTACAGGGACCCGGGGAGCTGTTTTTT	CASRLQGPGELFF
-	-	TRBJ1-4	TRBV7-3	TGTGCCAGCAGCTCCATCGGACAGGAAAAACTGTTTTTT	CASSSIGQEKLFF
-	-	TRBJ1-4	TRBV7-9	TGTGCCAGCACCCAGATGGGTGAAAAACTGTTTTTT	CASTQMGEKLFF
TRBD1	-	TRBJ2-7	TRBV2	TGTGCCAGCAGCTGGGACAGGGGTCTCTACGAGCAGTACTTC	CASSWDRGLYEQYF
-	-	TRBJ1-2	TRBV11-1	TGTGCCAGCAGCTTAGCCGGGGAGAGAACCTATGGCTACACCTTC	CASSLAGERTYGYTF
TRBD1	-	TRBJ2-5	TRBV2	TGTGCCAGCTCTGGACAGGGGGAGCAAGAGACCCAGTACTTC	CASSGQGEQETQYF
TRBD1	many	TRBJ1-5	TRBV19	TGTGCCAGTACCGGAGCCGGGACAGGGGTCCAGCCCCAGCATTTT	CASTGAGTGVQPQHF
-	-	TRBJ2-7	TRBV2	TGTGCCAGCAGCCACGACTCACAGGCCGTCTACGAGCAGTACTTC	CASSHDSQAVYEQYF
-	few	TRBJ1-2	TRBV15	TGTGCCACCAGCGTCAACCAGGGAGGGAACTATGGCTACACCTTC	CATSVNQGGNYGYTF
TRBD1	-	TRBJ2-7	TRBV30	TGTGCCTGGAGGTCTGGACAGGGGGCCGGGTACGAGCAGTACTTC	CAWRSGQGAGYEQYF
-	-	TRBJ1-1	TRBV20-1	TGCAGTGCTAGAGTGGGGGGGCCCACTGGAAACACTGAAGCTTTCTTT	CSARVGGPTGNTEAFF
-	-	TRBJ2-2	TRBV2	TGTGCCAGCAGTCCTCAGGACTATCCCGGGGAGCTGTCTTTT	CASSPQDYPGELSF
-	-	TRBJ1-3	TRBV10-3	TGTGCCATCAGTGAGTCGAACACTGGAAACACCATATATTTT	CAISESNTGNTIYF
TRBD1	-	TRBJ2-7	TRBV20-1	TGCAGCGCTCGGACAGGGGCCTACGAGCAGTACTTC	CSARTGAYEQYF
-	many	TRBJ2-3	TRBV10-3	TGTGCCATCCTTACAGGGGAGGGCACAGATACGCAGTATTTT	CAILTGEGTDTQYF
TRBD1	-	TRBJ1-5	TRBV7-9	TGTGCCAGCAGCACGTTCTGGGGACAGGGGGCTGAAGGCAATCAGCCCCAGCATTTT	CASSTFWGQGAEGNQPQHF
TRBD1	-	TRBJ2-7	TRBV25-1	TGTGCCAGCAGTGTCTCCCATTTTACTCAGGGGGCGAGGCACGAGCAGTACTTC	CASSVSHFTQGARHEQYF
-	medium-sized	TRBJ1-1	TRBV7-9	TGTGCCAGCAGCCGAACAGGGTCTGAAGCTTTCTTT	CASSRTGSEAFF
-	few	TRBJ2-5	TRBV9	TGTGCCAGCAGAGGTGAAGGGGGGGACGGAGAGACCCAGTACTTC	CASRGEGGDGETQYF
-	-	TRBJ2-3	TRBV28	TGTGCCAGCGGAATTGGAGGAAACACAGATACGCAGTATTTT	CASGIGGNTDTQYF
TRBD1	medium-sized	TRBJ1-1	TRBV7-2	TGTGCCAGCAGCTTATATTGGGGACAGGGGAGGATAGCTTTCTTT	CASSLYWGQGRIAFF
-	-	TRBJ2-2	TRBV11-2	TGTGCCAGCCGGGTGGGGGCGGCCACCGGGGAGCTGTTTTTT	CASRVGAATGELFF
-	many	TRBJ2-7	TRBV7-6	TGTGCCAGCAGCTTAGTGGCCGACCGCCTGCTCTACGAGCAGTACTTC	CASSLVADRLLYEQYF
-	few	TRBJ2-3	TRBV10-3	TGTGCCATCAGTGAGTCAGCGGGCCGGGCCACAGATACGCAGTATTTT	CAISESAGRATDTQYF
TRBD2	-	TRBJ2-3	TRBV5-4	TGTGCCAGCAGCGGAACGACCTCGACTAGCGGGACGCAGTATTTT	CASSGTTSTSGTQYF
TRBD1	-	TRBJ2-7	TRBV5-4	TGTGCCAGCAGCTTGGAGCCTTCCGGGACAGGGTTGTACGAGCAGTACTTC	CASSLEPSGTGLYEQYF
TRBD1	many	TRBJ2-7	TRBV6-1	TGTGCCTCAAAGGGACAGGGGTCCTACGAGCAGTACTTC	CASKGQGSYEQYF
TRBD1	many	TRBJ1-1	TRBV7-9	TGTGCCAGCAGCTTATTACGGATTGGCAGGGGGGTGCGAGGAACTGAAGCTTTCTTT	CASSLLRIGRGVRGTEAFF
TRBD2	many	TRBJ2-5	TRBV20-1	TGCAGTGCTAGACCCCAGGGACTAGCGGGATACCAAGAGACCCAGTACTTC	CSARPQGLAGYQETQYF
-	-	TRBJ1-1	TRBV7-8	TGTGCCAGCAACCCTGGAGGAGGGCCTGAAGCTTTCTTT	CASNPGGGPEAFF
TRBD1	many	TRBJ1-6	TRBV9	TGTGCCAGCAGCGCTACAGGGGGCCCCTATAATTCACCCCTCCACTTT	CASSATGGPYNSPLHF
-	once	TRBJ2-5	TRBV7-3	TGTGCCAGCAGCGCCGAACCGGAAACTCAAGAGACCCAGTACTTC	CASSAEPETQETQYF
-	once	TRBJ1-1	TRBV7-9	TGTGCCAGCTCACCACGTAGCGGAAGATATAACGGGAACACTGAAGCTTCCTTT	CASSPRSGRYNGNTEASF
-	-	TRBJ2-5	TRBV7-2	TGTGCCAGCAGCTTAGCGGGAGTTGAAGAGACCCAGTACTTC	CASSLAGVEETQYF
-	few	TRBJ2-7	TRBV18	TGTGCCAGCTCACGAGGGATGTACGAGCAGTACTTC	CASSRGMYEQYF
-	many	TRBJ2-5	TRBV2	TGTGCCAGCAGTGCAGAAGAGACCCAGTACTTC	CASSAEETQYF
TRBD2	many	TRBJ2-2	TRBV5-1	TGCGCCAGCAGCCGTCTAGCGGGAGATACCGGGGAGCTGTTTTTT	CASSRLAGDTGELFF
-	-	TRBJ2-5	TRBV20-1	TGCAGTGCCAAACCCAGCGGGTTAGAGACCCAGTACTTC	CSAKPSGLETQYF
TRBD2	-	TRBJ2-2	TRBV11-2	TGCGCCAGCAGCCAGTCAACTAGCGGGAGGGCCCATGACGGGGAGCTGTTTTTT	CASSQSTSGRAHDGELFF
-	-	TRBJ1-2	TRBV29-1	TGCAGCTTATACAGCCTTAACTATGGCTACACCTTC	CSLYSLNYGYTF
-	-	TRBJ2-7	TRBV29-1	TGCAGCGTCCCCGGGTACCACGAGCAGTACTTC	CSVPGYHEQYF
-	many	TRBJ2-5	TRBV29-1	TGCAGCGTCCTTAGGGGACAAGAGACCCAGTACTTC	CSVLRGQETQYF
-	once	TRBJ2-2	TRBV5-1	TGCGCCAGCAGCGCCACTAGGGGAACCGGGGAGCTGCTTTTT	CASSATRGTGELLF
TRBD1	-	TRBJ2-5	TRBV10-2	TGTGCCTGGAGTGTACCGACAGGGGGCCGAGAGACCCAGTACTTC	CAWSVPTGGRETQYF
-	few	TRBJ2-2	TRBV6-2/TRBV6-3	TGTGCCAGCAGCGCCCCTGACTCGAACACCGGGGAGCTGTTTTTT	CASSAPDSNTGELFF
TRBD1	-	TRBJ1-3	TRBV9	TGTGCCAGCAGCGTAGAAAGGGGACAGGGCTCTGGAAACACCATATATTTT	CASSVERGQGSGNTIYF
-	-	TRBJ1-1	TRBV11-2	TGTGCCAGCTCCCGGGACACTGAAGCTTTCTTT	CASSRDTEAFF